Each of the 13 T cell receptor beta chains below was sequenced from the same sample in a study of blood T cell dynamics during melanoma immunotherapy. Some clones are missing from TCRdb's copy, which holds only in-frame ones; the method was immunoSEQ multiplex PCR. Of 15,000 to 20,000 clones listed, approximately 90% are singletons. Indicated time point: pre-treatment baseline. The sequenced sample was blood, obtained from a patient treated with checkpoint blockade. The receptors here all came from a human donor with melanoma.

The chain couples TRBV9 to TRBJ2-1, with 10 positions matching TRBD2. In germline, CDR1 is SGDLS, CDR2 YYNGEE. There are 17 residues in the CDR3. With V trimmed by 0 bases and J by 4 bases, 7 bases remained unmatched. In nucleotides, the CDR3 is TGTGCCAGCAGCGTAGGCCCGGGACTAGCGTTATACAATGAGCAGTTCTTC. It translates to CASSVGPGLALYNEQFF.

In regard to this clone: A read error may produce the germline difference seen at one junction end. The same CDR3 can be traced to other DNA sequences in this sample. The chain joins TRBV6-6 to TRBJ2-7, with no clear D. The CDR3 runs 11 residues. In germline, CDR1 is MNHNY, CDR2 SVGAGI (reference sequence). The CDR3 reads CASSHSYEQYF. Written as DNA, the CDR3 is TGTGCCAGCAGTCACTCCTACGAGCAGTACTTC.

This rearrangement joins TRBV27 to TRBJ2-1, with D perhaps matching TRBD2 (5 bases). V lost 8 bases, J lost 3 bases, and 14 bases lay in between. Per the germline V gene, CDR1 is MNHEY and CDR2 is SMNVEV (reference sequence). There are 14 residues in the CDR3. CDR3 sequence reads: CASCTADYYNEQFF. The DNA of the CDR3 is TGTGCCAGCTGCACAGCGGATTACTACAATGAGCAGTTCTTC.

V usage is TRBV7-9 and J usage is TRBJ2-7; TRBD1 matches 9 bases. Germline assignment: CDR1 SEHNR and CDR2 FQNEAQ (reference sequence). With 4 bases clipped from V and 4 bases from J, the junction kept 8 bases outside the gene matches. The CDR3 has 15 amino acids. CDR3 loop: CASSSTGTGFYEQYF. Written as DNA, the CDR3 is TGTGCCAGCAGCTCTACGGGGACAGGGTTTTACGAGCAGTACTTC.

The rearrangement uses TRBV19 and TRBJ2-5, with TRBD1 matching 7 bases. Germline V gene lookup returns CDR1 LNHDA and CDR2 SQIVND (reference sequence). With V trimmed by 4 bases and J by 6 bases, 2 bases remained unmatched. The CDR3 has 12 residues. This CDR3 is CASSRDRQTQYF. The CDR3 coding sequence is TGTGCCAGTAGTAGGGACAGACAGACCCAGTACTTC.

The rearrangement links TRBV30 to TRBJ2-1; D gene unclear. Trimming left V 0 bases short and J 12 bases short, with 12 bases between. Germline V gene sequence: CDR1 GTSNPN, CDR2 SVGIG (reference sequence). This CDR3 region has 12 residues. CDR3 bases: TGTGCCTGGAGTGTGTTCCTGGGGTGGCAGTTCTTC. Its protein product is CAWSVFLGWQFF.

J is TRBJ2-7 and V is TRBV4-3; tentative D call: TRBD1 (5 bases). The CDR3 is 14 residues long. The germline V and J ends were trimmed by 0 bases and 6 bases, with 12 bases remaining between them. From germline, CDR1 is LGHNA and CDR2 YSLEER. The CDR3 protein is CASSQDMGRREQYF. CDR3 nucleotides: TGCGCCAGCAGCCAAGATATGGGGCGTCGCGAGCAGTACTTC.

The chain recombines TRBV19 with TRBJ2-1; D gene uncertain. The CDR3 has 14 residues. Per the germline V gene, CDR1 is LNHDA and CDR2 is SQIVND (reference sequence). Trimming removed 7 bases from V and 9 bases from J, with 19 bases in between. This CDR3 is CASMGTTDPGEQFF. The CDR3 nucleotides read TGTGCCAGTATGGGAACGACGGACCCTGGTGAGCAGTTCTTC.

This rearrangement joins TRBV18 to TRBJ2-2; D uncertain. Germline CDR1 KGHSH, CDR2 LQKENI. The CDR3 totals 12 residues. V lost 2 bases to trimming and J lost 6 bases, with 4 bases between them. The CDR3 bases are TGTGCCAGCTCACCAACCTCCGGGGAGCTGTTTTTT. This translates into CASSPTSGELFF.

This clone was detected once. V usage is TRBV6-6 and J usage is TRBJ1-1; D not certain. Deletions cut 5 bases from V and 5 bases from J, with 6 bases between. The CDR3 is made up of 11 amino acids. The germline V gene encodes CDR1 MNHNY and CDR2 SVGAGI (reference sequence). Here the CDR3 reads CASSRRTEAFF. For the CDR3, the DNA is TGTGCCAGCAGTCGTCGGACTGAAGCTTTCTTT.

The J gene is TRBJ1-1, the V gene TRBV9; 9 nucleotides agree with TRBD1. CDR1 and CDR2 (germline): SGDLS, YYNGEE. The CDR3 is made up of 14 amino acids. With 2 bases clipped from V and 4 bases from J, the junction kept 3 bases outside the gene matches. CDR3 sequence (DNA): TGTGCCAGCAGCGTGGGACAGGGAGGCACTGAAGCTTTCTTT. Encoded protein: CASSVGQGGTEAFF.

This chain connects TRBV9 to TRBJ1-2, with D possibly being TRBD1 (5 bases). CDR1 is SGDLS and CDR2 is YYNGEE in the germline V gene. This CDR3 spans 14 amino acids. Trimming pared 3 bases from V and 6 bases from J, leaving 15 bases between. CDR3 region: CASSARTRGDGYTF. DNA for the CDR3: TGTGCCAGCAGCGCGCGGACTAGAGGGGATGGCTACACCTTC. Combining the CDR3 with reference TRBV9 and TRBJ1-2 gives the whole variable domain DSGVTQTPKHLITATGQRVTLRCSPRSGDLSVYWYQQSLDQGLQFLIQYYNGEERAKGNILERFSAQQFPDLHSELNLSSLELGDSALYFCASSARTRGDGYTFGSGTRLTVV.

The chain employs TRBV6-1 and TRBJ2-7; 11 bases are a match to TRBD2. Trimming at V came to 7 bases and at J to 2 bases, leaving 4 bases not matched to a gene. The length of the CDR3 is 14 residues. CDR1 and CDR2 from the germline V gene are MNHNS and SASEGT. The CDR3 DNA is TGTGCCAGCATCTTAGCGGGAGGGCCCTACGAGCAGTACTTC. Its translation: CASILAGGPYEQYF.